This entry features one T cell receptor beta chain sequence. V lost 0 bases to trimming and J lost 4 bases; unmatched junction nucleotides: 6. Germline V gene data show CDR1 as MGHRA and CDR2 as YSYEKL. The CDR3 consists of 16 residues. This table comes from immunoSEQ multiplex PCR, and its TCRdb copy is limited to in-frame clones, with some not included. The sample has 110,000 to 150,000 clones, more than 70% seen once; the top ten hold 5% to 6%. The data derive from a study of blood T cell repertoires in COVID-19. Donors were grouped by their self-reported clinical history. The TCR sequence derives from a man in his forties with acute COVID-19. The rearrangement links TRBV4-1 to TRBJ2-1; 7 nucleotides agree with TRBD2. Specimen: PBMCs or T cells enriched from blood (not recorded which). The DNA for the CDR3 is TGCGCCAGCAGCCAAGACAGAGCGGGATCGTACAATGAGCAGTTCTTC. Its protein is CASSQDRAGSYNEQFF.